This T cell receptor (beta chain) was sequenced during a study of cytomegalovirus exposure and HLA in healthy donors. General study findings and limits: In a later analysis, CMV-associated beta chains were mostly HLA-associated, it appeared.

Trimming stripped 1 base from V and 2 bases from J, with 10 bases between. The germline V gene has CDR1 SEHNR and CDR2 FQNEAQ (reference sequence). This CDR3 comprises 15 residues. Use of 60 Vbeta and 13 Jbeta primers characterized the PCR. Assay used: immunoSEQ multiplex PCR; TCRdb lists only in-frame clones, some missing. The sample has about 160,000 clones; about four fifths are singletons. With regard to this clone: Its specificity is unknown.

This TCR came from a man aged 25 to 45 in good health and CMV-seronegative. J is TRBJ2-3 and V is TRBV7-9, with D possibly being TRBD2 (5 bases). Input material: PBMCs. This CDR3 reads CASSLGTADTDTQYF. Here the CDR3 DNA reads TGTGCCAGCAGCTTAGGAACAGCGGACACAGATACGCAGTATTTT.